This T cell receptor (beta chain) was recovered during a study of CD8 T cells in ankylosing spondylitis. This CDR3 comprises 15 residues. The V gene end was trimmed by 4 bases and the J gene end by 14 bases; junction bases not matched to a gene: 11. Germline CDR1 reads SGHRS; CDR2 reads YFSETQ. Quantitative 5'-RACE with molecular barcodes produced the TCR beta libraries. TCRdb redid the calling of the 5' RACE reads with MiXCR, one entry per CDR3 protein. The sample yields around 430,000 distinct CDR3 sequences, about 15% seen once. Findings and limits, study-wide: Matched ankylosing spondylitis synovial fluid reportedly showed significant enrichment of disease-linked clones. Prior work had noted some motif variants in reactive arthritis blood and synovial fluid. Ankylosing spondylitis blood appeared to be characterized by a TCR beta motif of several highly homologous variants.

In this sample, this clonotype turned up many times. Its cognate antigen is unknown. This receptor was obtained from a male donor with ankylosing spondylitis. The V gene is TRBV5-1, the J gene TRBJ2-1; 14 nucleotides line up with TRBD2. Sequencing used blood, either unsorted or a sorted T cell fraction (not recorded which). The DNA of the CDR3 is TGCGCCAGCAGCGCGGAGGGACTAGCGGGAGTTGTCAAGTTCTTC. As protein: CASSAEGLAGVVKFF.